These 27 T cell receptor beta chains came from one sample sequenced in a study of cytomegalovirus exposure and HLA in healthy donors. Amplification used 60 Vbeta primers and 13 Jbeta primers. Assay used: immunoSEQ multiplex PCR; TCRdb lists only in-frame clones, some missing. The table lists about 150,000 clones, about three quarters of them singletons, with 10% to 15% in the top ten. The specimen was PBMCs. These receptors all come from a man in his forties or fifties in good health and CMV-seropositive.

V gene TRBV6-4 combines with J gene TRBJ1-2; TRBD1 aligns across 8 bases. The CDR3 runs 15 residues. V dropped 6 bases and J dropped 3; count of bases not matched to a gene: 9. Per germline, CDR1 MRHNA and CDR2 SNTAGT. CDR3 coding DNA: TGTGCCAGCAGGGTGGGATCAGGGGGCGACTATGGCTACACCTTC. It is translated as CASRVGSGGDYGYTF.

This rearrangement joins TRBV6-5 to TRBJ2-5, with TRBD2 matching over 7 bases. V lost 6 bases and J lost 7; bases outside the gene matches: 8. Germline CDR1 and CDR2: MNHEY and SVGAGI. The CDR3 extends over 13 amino acids. CDR3 residues: CASRFLAGGTQYF. The CDR3 region has the DNA TGTGCCAGCAGGTTTTTAGCGGGTGGGACCCAGTACTTC.

V usage is TRBV6-5 and J usage is TRBJ1-1; D ambiguous. Trimming took 5 bases from V and 6 from J, leaving 13 bases between them. The V gene's germline CDR1 is MNHEY and CDR2 SVGAGI. The CDR3 extends over 13 amino acids. CDR3 amino acids: CASSDRVRSEAFF. CDR3 coding DNA: TGTGCCAGCAGTGACCGGGTCCGGTCTGAAGCTTTCTTT.

This clone appeared a few times. V and J are TRBV7-2 and TRBJ1-4; 7 bases map to TRBD1. The CDR3 extends over 15 amino acids. Losses at the gene ends were 5 bases for V and 5 bases for J; bases not matched to a gene: 8. In germline, CDR1 is SGHTA, CDR2 FQGNSA. CDR3 DNA: TGTGCCAGCAGCCGAGGGGCAGGGGGAAATGAAAAACTGTTTTTT. As protein: CASSRGAGGNEKLFF.

This clone was detected only a few times. The J gene is TRBJ1-3, the V gene TRBV7-9; D call uncertain. The germline CDR1 and CDR2 sequences are SEHNR and FQNEAQ (reference sequence). The CDR3 is 15 residues long. V gave up 2 bases and J gave up 2 bases, with 10 bases separating them. The CDR3 coding sequence is TGTGCCAGCAGCTTATTGCCGGGAACTGGAAACACCATATATTTT. Its translation: CASSLLPGTGNTIYF.

This chain connects TRBV11-2 to TRBJ2-7; the match to TRBD2 covers 9 bases. V lost 6 bases and J lost 7; bases outside the gene matches: 10. The CDR3 is made up of 14 amino acids. Germline lookup yields CDR1 SGHAT and CDR2 FQNNGV. CDR3 DNA sequence: TGTGCCAGCAGGCCTTATAGCGGGAGAGGGGAGCAGTACTTC. It specifies CASRPYSGRGEQYF. Together with reference TRBV11-2 and TRBJ2-7, the CDR3 gives the full variable domain: EAGVAQSPRYKIIEKRQSVAFWCNPISGHATLYWYQQILGQGPKLLIQFQNNGVVDDSQLPKDRFSAERLKGVDSTLKIQPAKLEDSAVYLCASRPYSGRGEQYFGPGTRLTVT.

This chain links TRBV4-1 with TRBJ1-2; weak D call: TRBD1 (6 bases). The germline gives CDR1 MGHRA, CDR2 YSYEKL. Trimming left V 2 bases short and J 6 bases short, with 22 bases between. The CDR3 is 17 amino acids. CDR3 DNA: TGCGCCAGCAGCCAATCGTTCGCGCGGATAACAGGGAATGGCTACACCTTC. Translation gives CASSQSFARITGNGYTF.

V is TRBV9 and J is TRBJ1-1; D uncertain. Deletions cut 3 bases from V and 5 bases from J, with 8 bases between. This CDR3 is 12 amino acids long. Per the germline V gene, CDR1 is SGDLS and CDR2 is YYNGEE. The CDR3 loop reads CASSALDTEAFF. In nucleotides, the CDR3 is TGTGCCAGCAGCGCCTTAGATACTGAAGCTTTCTTT.

The chain recombines TRBV28 with TRBJ2-7; TRBD2 matches 11 bases. Germline V gene data show CDR1 as MDHEN and CDR2 as SYDVKM. Germline trimming cut 6 bases from V and 7 bases from J; bases unmatched to any gene: 8. The CDR3 is 14 amino acids. The CDR3 loop reads CASRLTSGSEEQYF. CDR3 coding DNA: TGTGCCAGCAGACTTACTAGCGGGAGTGAAGAGCAGTACTTC.

This clone was counted between two and nine times. This chain links TRBV5-4 with TRBJ2-1; 7 nucleotides line up with TRBD2. There are 12 residues in the CDR3. After removal of 4 bases from V and 7 bases from J, the junction contained 2 bases not matched to a gene. CDR1 SGHNT and CDR2 YYREEE come from the germline V gene (reference sequence). The CDR3: CASSKAGNEQFF. As DNA, the CDR3 is TGTGCCAGCAGCAAAGCGGGAAATGAGCAGTTCTTC.

The rearrangement joins TRBV4-1 to TRBJ2-2, with D possibly TRBD2 on 5 matching bases. V was trimmed by 4 bases and J by 5 bases, leaving 11 bases between them. The CDR3 runs 14 residues. The germline V gene encodes CDR1 MGHRA and CDR2 YSYEKL. Here the CDR3 DNA reads TGCGCCAGCAGCCCCCGGACTGCAACCGGGGAGCTGTTTTTT. It codes for CASSPRTATGELFF.

The table lists this clone with a count of one. DNA of the CDR3: TGTGCCAGCAGCTTTTCAGGTACCTACGAGCAGTACTTC. Translated: CASSFSGTYEQYF. The gene calls are TRBV11-2 and TRBJ2-7; D not resolved. Germline V gene lookup returns CDR1 SGHAT and CDR2 FQNNGV. The CDR3 extends over 13 amino acids. V was shortened by 3 bases and J by 2 bases, with 8 bases between the two germline ends.

This clone was observed a few times. Relative to the germline gene, one junction end is altered; a read error may explain this. CDR3 sequence reads: CASRETSGGNTGELFF. CDR3 DNA sequence: TGCGCCAGCCGGGAGACTAGCGGGGGCAACACCGGGGAGCTGTTTTTT. The chain links TRBV5-4 to TRBJ2-2, with 12 bases matching TRBD2. This CDR3 has 16 amino acids. Germline assignment: CDR1 SGHNT and CDR2 YYREEE (reference sequence). The variable domain in full, with the rest retrieved from reference TRBV5-4 and TRBJ2-2, is ETGVTQSPTHLIKTRGQQVTLRCSSQSGHNTVSWYQQALGQGPQFIFQYYREEENGRGNFPPRFSGLQFPNYSSELNVNALELDDSALYLCASRETSGGNTGELFFGEGSRLTVL.

The chain combines TRBV27 with TRBJ1-6; tentatively, D is TRBD1 (5 bases). The CDR3 is made up of 14 amino acids. Trimming cost V 2 bases and J 6 bases, with 8 bases left between them. Germline V lookup: CDR1 MNHEY, CDR2 SMNVEV (reference sequence). Written as DNA, the CDR3 is TGTGCCAGCAGTTTACAGGGCATTAATTCACCCCTCCACTTT. Encoded protein: CASSLQGINSPLHF.

V gene TRBV5-1 combines with J gene TRBJ2-3; 12 bases align to TRBD2. The CDR3 covers 18 residues. Germline CDR1 is SGHRS and CDR2 is YFSETQ. Trimming at V came to 0 bases and at J to 4 bases, leaving 9 bases not matched to a gene. The DNA for the CDR3 is TGCGCCAGCAGCTTGGAGCCGACTAGCGGGAGCGGTGCAGATACGCAGTATTTT. Its translation is CASSLEPTSGSGADTQYF.

V usage is TRBV9 and J usage is TRBJ2-5, with 8 bases fitting TRBD2. Germline V gene sequence: CDR1 SGDLS, CDR2 YYNGEE. The CDR3 covers 15 residues. Trimming took 4 bases from V and 2 from J; bases not matched to a gene: 7. The CDR3 is CASSQSGGNQETQYF. CDR3 in DNA: TGTGCCAGCAGCCAGTCGGGGGGGAATCAAGAGACCCAGTACTTC. Combining the CDR3 with reference TRBV9 and TRBJ2-5 gives the whole variable domain DSGVTQTPKHLITATGQRVTLRCSPRSGDLSVYWYQQSLDQGLQFLIQYYNGEERAKGNILERFSAQQFPDLHSELNLSSLELGDSALYFCASSQSGGNQETQYFGPGTRLLVL.

V and J are TRBV30 and TRBJ1-1; D is unclear. Germline V gene sequence: CDR1 GTSNPN, CDR2 SVGIG (reference sequence). Between the trimmed V and J ends, which lost 2 bases and 4 bases, there was a span of 8 bases. This CDR3 region has 12 residues. In DNA form, the CDR3 reads TGTGCCTGGAGTCTACGGGTCACTGAAGCTTTCTTT. Translation gives CAWSLRVTEAFF.

The chain employs TRBV18 and TRBJ2-2, with D perhaps TRBD1 (6 bases). This CDR3 region has 15 residues. V was clipped by 3 bases and J by 4 bases, with 12 bases between them. Germline V gene lookup returns CDR1 KGHSH and CDR2 LQKENI. The CDR3 DNA sequence: TGTGCCAGCTCACCCGGACAGCCCGGCACCGGGGAGCTGTTTTTT. This encodes CASSPGQPGTGELFF.

The V call is TRBV18, the J call TRBJ1-2; the match to TRBD1 covers 10 bases. This CDR3 region has 15 residues. Germline-derived CDR1 and CDR2 are KGHSH and LQKENI. V was pared by 1 base and J by 4 bases, with 3 bases of the junction left unmatched. The chain's CDR3 is CASSPQGQGIYGYTF. CDR3 bases: TGTGCCAGCTCACCACAGGGACAGGGGATCTATGGCTACACCTTC.

CDR3 region: CASSETRGGETQYF. The CDR3 DNA reads TGTGCCAGCAGTGAAACGCGGGGAGGGGAGACCCAGTACTTC. This chain joins TRBV6-1 and TRBJ2-5; TRBD2 matches 7 bases. The CDR3 covers 14 residues. Per the germline V gene, CDR1 is MNHNS and CDR2 is SASEGT. V lost 2 bases and J lost 5; bases outside the gene matches: 5.

The table lists this clone with a count of one. The chain links TRBV7-8 to TRBJ1-5; D gene uncertain. The CDR3 contains 13 residues. V was clipped by 7 bases and J by 5 bases, with 12 bases between them. Looked up from germline, CDR1 is SGHVS and CDR2 is FQNEAQ. The CDR3 sequence: CASTREFDQPQHF. In nucleotides, the CDR3 is TGTGCCAGCACCCGAGAGTTTGATCAGCCCCAGCATTTT.

The rearrangement joins TRBV5-4 to TRBJ1-3; D is ambiguous. V was clipped by 4 bases and J by 3 bases, with 5 bases between them. CDR1 and CDR2 from the germline V gene are SGHNT and YYREEE (reference sequence). This CDR3 region has 12 residues. The CDR3 nucleotides are TGTGCCAGCAGCGGAGATGGAAACACCATATATTTT. It is translated as CASSGDGNTIYF.

A word on this clone: One end of the junction varies from germline; a read error may be responsible. CDR3 nucleotide sequence: TGTTCCAGCAGCCCTAGGGGGGGGATAGGACTGGGGAATGAGCAGTTCTTC. The encoded protein is CSSSPRGGIGLGNEQFF. The chain couples TRBV7-9 to TRBJ2-1; a possible D gene is TRBD2 (7 bases). The CDR3 sequence is 17 residues long. CDR1 and CDR2 (germline): SEHNR, FQNEAQ (reference sequence). Supplemented by reference TRBV7-9 and TRBJ2-1, the full variable domain reads DTGVSQNPRHKITKRGQNVTFRCDPISEHNRLYWYRQTLGQGPEFLTYFQNEAQLEKSRLLSDRFSAERPKGSFSTLEIQRTEQGDSAMYLCSSSPRGGIGLGNEQFFGPGTRLTVL.

V gene TRBV5-8 combines with J gene TRBJ2-7; a possible D gene is TRBD1 (5 bases). Germline assignment: CDR1 SGHTS and CDR2 YDEGEE. This CDR3 has 12 residues. V lost 3 bases to trimming and J lost 6 bases, with 10 bases between them. The CDR3: CASSWTFGEQYF. CDR3 coding DNA: TGTGCCAGCAGCTGGACATTCGGCGAGCAGTACTTC.

V gene TRBV7-3 combines with J gene TRBJ2-1; 7 bases are shared with TRBD2. The trim removed 2 bases at V and 4 bases at J, leaving 5 bases unmatched. CDR3 size: 15 residues. The V gene's germline CDR1 is SGHTA and CDR2 FQGTGA. CDR3 DNA sequence: TGTGCCAGCAGCTTAGGCGGGGGACCATACAATGAGCAGTTCTTC. Amino acids: CASSLGGGPYNEQFF.

The chain uses TRBV27 and TRBJ2-5; perhaps TRBD2 as D (6 bases). V was trimmed by 2 bases and J by 7 bases, leaving 11 bases between them. This CDR3 is 13 amino acids long. CDR1 and CDR2 (germline): MNHEY, SMNVEV (reference sequence). CDR3 coding DNA: TGTGCCAGCAGTTTACACGGGAGTGGGACCCAGTACTTC. As protein: CASSLHGSGTQYF.

The chain uses TRBV11-3 and TRBJ2-1; D unresolved. CDR3 length: 12 residues. From germline, CDR1 is SGHNT and CDR2 YENEEA. The V gene lost 5 bases and the J gene lost 3 bases, with 5 bases spanning the gap. The CDR3 sequence: CASSPFYNEQFF. The CDR3 DNA reads TGTGCCAGCAGCCCCTTCTACAATGAGCAGTTCTTC.